The T cell receptor (beta chain) described here comes from a study of T cells in Graves' hyperthyroidism and ophthalmopathy. Template material for amplifying TCR beta CDR3 regions consisted of RNA transcripts. In the first-round RT-PCR of the TCR CDR3, the HTBI primer set was used. One entry per CDR3 protein, called by TCRdb with MiXCR from the multiplex PCR reads. The data show 400,000 or so distinct CDR3 sequences, roughly 15% seen once. This clonotype was found many times. The antigen is undetermined. CDR1 and CDR2 (germline): LNHNV, YYDKDF (reference sequence). Trimming took off 0 bases at V and 0 bases at J, with 11 bases between the two ends. This CDR3 region has 16 residues. Among ophthalmopathy patients, the Clinical Activity Score reached at least 3, the NOSPECS grade reached at least 4, and duration remained under 3 months. On the basis of clinical symptoms, serum thyroxine and TRAb, thyroid ultrasound and orbital computed tomography, diagnoses were made.

Broader study findings: The model's output predicted ophthalmopathy at a median of around 7 months prior to onset.

The sequence derives from a young woman with Graves' ophthalmopathy. The rearrangement joins TRBV15 to TRBJ1-1; possible D gene TRBD1, 5 bases. The sequenced material came from blood. CDR3 DNA sequence: TGTGCCACCAGCAGAGATTGGTCAGGGTTGAACACTGAAGCTTTCTTT. It codes for CATSRDWSGLNTEAFF.